This T cell receptor (beta chain) was found in a study of T cell changes during pregnancy in multiple sclerosis. Clones were read by immunoSEQ multiplex PCR, and TCRdb kept only the in-frame ones, dropping some. In the table there are 15,000 to 19,000 clones, approximately 83% of which are singletons. The germline V gene encodes CDR1 SEHNR and CDR2 FQNEAQ (reference sequence). This CDR3 comprises 15 residues. J was trimmed by 5 bases and V by 5 bases; bases with no gene match: 10. This clone was seen just once. This sample comprised CD8+ T cells from peripheral blood mononuclear cells, obtained after pregnancy. The TCR was taken from a female donor in good health, enrolled as a control in a pregnancy study. The chain combines TRBV7-9 with TRBJ2-7; 9 bases agree with TRBD1. The CDR3 is CASSRVGTGFHEQYF. CDR3 nucleotide sequence: TGTGCCAGCAGCCGAGTAGGGACAGGGTTCCACGAGCAGTACTTC.